The 24 T cell receptor beta chains presented below share a single source sample, sequenced in a study of blood T cell repertoires in COVID-19. The table came from immunoSEQ multiplex PCR; TCRdb's copy has only in-frame clones and leaves some out. The sample gives over 35,000 clones, less than 85% of which show up once; around 25% is in the top ten. The sequenced material came from peripheral blood. The receptors originated from an older man with acute or convalescent COVID-19.

The gene calls are TRBV7-3 and TRBJ2-2; a possible D gene is TRBD2 (6 bases). Looked up from germline, CDR1 is SGHTA and CDR2 is FQGTGA. V was pared by 5 bases and J by 2 bases, with 12 bases between. This CDR3 region has 15 residues. For the CDR3, the DNA is TGTGCCAGCAGCCTTCGGGGAGGTAACACCGGGGAGCTGTTTTTT. Translating gives CASSLRGGNTGELFF.

The V and J genes are TRBV2 and TRBJ1-4; 7 bases fit TRBD1. Trimming cost V 3 bases and J 7 bases; bases outside gene matches: 5. Germline V lookup: CDR1 SNHLY, CDR2 FYNNEI. The CDR3 is made up of 14 amino acids. Written as DNA, the CDR3 is TGTGCCAGCAGTGATGGGACAGTGGGTGAAAAACTGTTTTTT. Translation gives CASSDGTVGEKLFF.

This chain uses TRBV27 with TRBJ2-1; D remains ambiguous. The CDR3 has 14 residues. Germline values: CDR1 MNHEY, CDR2 SMNVEV (reference sequence). The V end lost 5 bases, the J end lost 9 bases, and 17 bases lay between the germline ends. In nucleotides, the CDR3 is TGTGCCAGCAGTCCCCTAGGCTCACCGGGTGAGCAGTTCTTC. This encodes CASSPLGSPGEQFF.

The chain joins TRBV18 to TRBJ1-4; TRBD1 aligns across 10 bases. V was clipped by 2 bases and J by 7 bases; unmatched bases: 16. The germline gives CDR1 KGHSH, CDR2 LQKENI. The CDR3 loop spans 19 amino acids. CDR3 sequence: CASSPGAGTGALRGEKLFF. CDR3 DNA: TGTGCCAGCTCACCAGGTGCCGGGACAGGGGCCCTTAGAGGTGAAAAACTGTTTTTT.

The chain employs TRBV10-3 and TRBJ1-3; no reliable D call. CDR1 is ENHRY, CDR2 SYGVKD, per germline. The CDR3 sequence is 15 residues long. V was trimmed by 2 bases and J by 0 bases, leaving 8 bases between them. The CDR3 sequence is CAISEAASSGNTIYF. CDR3 bases: TGTGCCATCAGTGAGGCGGCTTCCTCTGGAAACACCATATATTTT.

In its sample, this clone was seen once. The CDR3 is CASSFDRSYNSPLHF. The CDR3 bases are TGTGCCAGCAGCTTCGACAGGTCCTATAATTCACCCCTCCACTTT. This chain joins TRBV5-4 and TRBJ1-6, with D possibly matching TRBD1 (6 bases). Trimming shortened V by 2 bases and J by 1 base, and 7 bases separated the two germline ends. The length of the CDR3 is 15 residues. The germline gives CDR1 SGHNT, CDR2 YYREEE (reference sequence).

Points on this clone: One base separates it from a far larger clone, so it is likely a read error. This chain links TRBV15 with TRBJ2-1; D possibly corresponds to TRBD2 (5 bases). The V gene's germline CDR1 is LNHNV and CDR2 YYDKDF (reference sequence). The V and J ends lost 7 bases and 8 bases respectively, with 12 bases between them. The CDR3 loop spans 12 amino acids. CDR3 amino acids: CATTSVGDEQFF. The CDR3 region has the DNA TGTGCCACCACGTCCGTGGGAGATGAGCAGTTCTTC.

This clone showed up just a few times. The genes are TRBV2 and TRBJ1-5; tentatively, D is TRBD1 (5 bases). Trimming left V 8 bases short and J 3 bases short, with 11 bases between. CDR1 and CDR2 (germline): SNHLY, FYNNEI. The CDR3 totals 13 residues. The CDR3, as DNA: TGTGCCAGCCTACAGGAGTACAATCAGCCCCAGCATTTT. Translating gives CASLQEYNQPQHF. The variable domain in full, completed from reference TRBV2 and TRBJ1-5, reads EPEVTQTPSHQVTQMGQEVILRCVPISNHLYFYWYRQILGQKVEFLVSFYNNEISEKSEIFDDQFSVERPDGSNFTLKIRSTKLEDSAMYFCASLQEYNQPQHFGDGTRLSIL.

The count of this clone is one. The chain is built from TRBV7-9 and TRBJ1-1, with unresolved D. V was clipped by 5 bases and J by 0 bases, with 16 bases between them. Per the germline V gene, CDR1 is SEHNR and CDR2 is FQNEAQ (reference sequence). The CDR3 consists of 16 residues. CDR3 protein: CASSPQATPMNTEAFF. In DNA form, the CDR3 reads TGTGCCAGCAGCCCCCAGGCGACCCCCATGAACACTGAAGCTTTCTTT.

The rearrangement uses TRBV12-5 and TRBJ2-2, with 8 bases fitting TRBD2. The germline V gene encodes CDR1 LGHNT and CDR2 FRNRAP. CDR3 length: 14 amino acids. The V gene end was trimmed by 2 bases and the J gene end by 6 bases; junction bases not matched to a gene: 2. The DNA for the CDR3 is TGTGCTAGTGGTTTGAGCGGGGGAGCCGGGGAGCTGTTTTTT. As protein: CASGLSGGAGELFF.

This chain uses TRBV5-8 with TRBJ1-5; D remains unclear. V was shortened by 6 bases and J by 3 bases, with 13 bases between the two germline ends. This CDR3 is built from 14 residues. From germline, CDR1 is SGHTS and CDR2 YDEGEE. CDR3 residues: CASTKFGDNQPQHF. Written as DNA, the CDR3 is TGTGCCAGCACCAAATTCGGGGACAATCAGCCCCAGCATTTT.

The V call is TRBV14, the J call TRBJ2-1, with 8 bases that match TRBD1. The V gene end was trimmed by 0 bases and the J gene end by 4 bases; junction bases not matched to a gene: 8. The CDR3 length is 17 residues. Germline loops: CDR1 SGHDN, CDR2 FVKESK. CDR3 bases: TGTGCCAGCAGCCAAGATAACACAGGGGGGATATACAATGAGCAGTTCTTC. It specifies CASSQDNTGGIYNEQFF. Variable domain in full (rest from reference TRBV14 and TRBJ2-1): EAGVTQFPSHSVIEKGQTVTLRCDPISGHDNLYWYRRVMGKEIKFLLHFVKESKQDESGMPNNRFLAERTGGTYSTLKVQPAELEDSGVYFCASSQDNTGGIYNEQFFGPGTRLTVL.

In this sample, this clone turned up once. The chain has TRBV3-1 (or the pseudogene TRBV3-2) and TRBJ2-3, with TRBD2 matching over 8 bases. The germline CDR1 and CDR2 sequences are LGHDT and YNNKEL (reference sequence). The ends lost 2 bases at V and 0 bases at J; junction bases unmatched: 4. There are 16 residues in the CDR3. The CDR3, as DNA: TGTGCCAGCAGCCAACTAGCGGGCCCTAGCACAGATACGCAGTATTTT. It is translated as CASSQLAGPSTDTQYF.

The J gene is TRBJ2-2, the V gene TRBV28; D might be TRBD2 (5 bases). The V and J ends lost 2 bases and 8 bases respectively, with 15 bases between them. Germline V gene data show CDR1 as MDHEN and CDR2 as SYDVKM. The length of the CDR3 is 15 residues. CDR3: CASSLTASLGGELFF. The CDR3 bases are TGTGCCAGCAGTTTAACGGCTAGCTTAGGGGGGGAGCTGTTTTTT.

This chain uses TRBV11-1 with TRBJ2-3; D unresolved. Per the germline V gene, CDR1 is SGHAT and CDR2 is FQDESV (reference sequence). V gave up 2 bases and J gave up 0 bases, with 9 bases separating them. CDR3 length: 15 residues. CDR3 region: CASSLRLRSTDTQYF. The CDR3, as DNA: TGTGCCAGCAGCTTACGTCTACGGAGCACAGATACGCAGTATTTT. The full variable domain, its missing parts supplied by reference TRBV11-1 and TRBJ2-3, is EAEVAQSPRYKITEKSQAVAFWCDPISGHATLYWYRQILGQGPELLVQFQDESVVDDSQLPKDRFSAERLKGVDSTLKIQPAELGDSAMYLCASSLRLRSTDTQYFGPGTRLTVL.

The chain joins TRBV9 to TRBJ2-1; TRBD2 agrees at 10 bases. The V segment lost 1 base and the J segment 9 bases; nucleotides outside the gene matches: 4. This CDR3 has 14 residues. CDR1 and CDR2 (germline): SGDLS, YYNGEE. DNA for the CDR3: TGTGCCAGCAGCGTACTAGCGGGAGTTACTGAGCAGTTCTTC. This sequence encodes CASSVLAGVTEQFF.

The chain carries TRBV7-3 and TRBJ1-1, with D possibly TRBD1 on 6 matching bases. Per the germline V gene, CDR1 is SGHTA and CDR2 is FQGTGA. The CDR3 has 14 residues. The V end lost 5 bases, the J end lost 4 bases, and 14 bases lay between the germline ends. The CDR3 is CASSPILGGTEAFF. In nucleotides, the CDR3 is TGTGCCAGCAGCCCGATCCTAGGGGGCACTGAAGCTTTCTTT.

The chain carries TRBV6-5 and TRBJ2-2; a weak D match, TRBD1 (5 bases). This CDR3 has 14 residues. The V gene lost 8 bases and the J gene lost 4 bases, with 14 bases spanning the gap. The germline V gene encodes CDR1 MNHEY and CDR2 SVGAGI. The CDR3 DNA follows: TGTGCCAGCCAGGGTAGTAGGGTCACCGGGGAGCTGTTTTTT. Its translation: CASQGSRVTGELFF.

This chain connects TRBV10-3 to TRBJ2-2; weak D call: TRBD1 (6 bases). CDR3 size: 16 residues. Trimming stripped 7 bases from V and 4 bases from J, with 19 bases between. Looked up from germline, CDR1 is ENHRY and CDR2 is SYGVKD. CDR3 amino acids: CAINSQRTAATGELFF. CDR3 sequence (DNA): TGTGCCATCAACTCTCAAAGGACAGCCGCCACCGGGGAGCTGTTTTTT.

CDR3 sequence: CASSEALGTNYNEQFF. The CDR3 nucleotides are TGTGCCAGCAGTGAAGCGCTTGGGACTAACTACAATGAGCAGTTCTTC. The J gene is TRBJ2-1, the V gene TRBV6-1; 7 positions agree with TRBD2. CDR1 and CDR2 (germline): MNHNS, SASEGT. The CDR3 contains 16 residues. V lost 0 bases and J lost 3; bases outside the gene matches: 5.

This clone came up once. J is TRBJ1-6 and V is TRBV15; D is possibly TRBD1 (5 bases). CDR3 length: 16 amino acids. Trimming cost V 0 bases and J 5 bases, with 11 bases left between them. Germline V gene data show CDR1 as LNHNV and CDR2 as YYDKDF (reference sequence). In nucleotides, the CDR3 is TGTGCCACCAGCAGAGATCGGGGGGTGAATAATTCACCCCTCCACTTT. It yields the protein CATSRDRGVNNSPLHF.

This clone was seen just once. The rearrangement links TRBV9 to TRBJ2-7; TRBD1 matches 9 bases. This CDR3 spans 14 amino acids. After removal of 4 bases from V and 2 bases from J, the junction contained 4 bases not matched to a gene. CDR1 and CDR2 from the germline V gene are SGDLS and YYNGEE. The CDR3 here is CASSPRQGAYEQYF. The CDR3 region has the DNA TGTGCCAGCAGCCCCCGACAGGGGGCCTACGAGCAGTACTTC.

The chain combines TRBV19 with TRBJ1-3; possible D gene TRBD1, 5 bases. The V end was cut by 5 bases, the J end by 3 bases, with 11 bases between. The CDR3 has 14 residues. From germline, CDR1 is LNHDA and CDR2 SQIVND (reference sequence). CDR3 sequence: CASSEGALGNTIYF. DNA of the CDR3: TGTGCCAGTAGTGAAGGGGCGCTTGGAAACACCATATATTTT.

The V gene is TRBV4-2, the J gene TRBJ2-7; 7 nucleotides line up with TRBD2. The V gene's germline CDR1 is LGHNA and CDR2 YNFKEQ. CDR3 length equals 17 residues. V was pared by 0 bases and J by 5 bases, with 13 bases of the junction left unmatched. The CDR3 is CASSQEPGGGGPHEQYF. Written as DNA, the CDR3 is TGTGCCAGCAGCCAAGAACCTGGCGGGGGAGGGCCCCACGAGCAGTACTTC.